A selection of T cell receptor beta chains follows, all from one sample in a study of T cells in Graves' hyperthyroidism and ophthalmopathy. TCRdb fed the multiplex PCR reads into MiXCR, producing one record per CDR3 protein. Here the sample spans hundreds of thousands of distinct CDR3 sequences, about 45% being singletons. The specimen sequenced was peripheral blood or thyroid tissue (not recorded which). The receptor source for this set is an adult man with Graves' disease, either hyperthyroidism or ophthalmopathy (not recorded which). Each CDR3 is given with its conserved first and last residue. Fields, in order: CDR3 DNA, CDR3 protein, J gene, V gene, CDR3 length, D gene, clone size. A D gene is named only where the DNA matches it firmly. The listing skips clone size in some rows; elsewhere it reads once, few, many or a size class.

CDR3nt: TGTGCCAGCAGCTTTGGGAGTGAGACCCAGTACTTC
CDR3aa: CASSFGSETQYF
j_gene: TRBJ2-5
v_gene: TRBV7-9
len: 12
d_gene: -
abundance: many

CDR3nt: TGTGCCATCAGAAAAACAGGGGATCACGACGAGCAGTACTTC
CDR3aa: CAIRKTGDHDEQYF
j_gene: TRBJ2-7
v_gene: TRBV10-3
len: 14
d_gene: TRBD1
abundance: many

CDR3nt: TGTGCCAGCGGCGTAGGTGCTATGGGAAGGGAGCAGTACTTC
CDR3aa: CASGVGAMGREQYF
j_gene: TRBJ2-7
v_gene: TRBV6-1
len: 14
d_gene: -
abundance: -

CDR3nt: TGCAGCCCTAGGGTCACCTACTACGAGCAGTACTTC
CDR3aa: CSPRVTYYEQYF
j_gene: TRBJ2-7
v_gene: TRBV20-1
len: 12
d_gene: -
abundance: -

CDR3nt: TGTGCCAGCAGTGAATACGGGGATAACTATGGCTACACCATATATTTT
CDR3aa: CASSEYGDNYGYTIYF
j_gene: TRBJ1-3
v_gene: TRBV25-1
len: 16
d_gene: -
abundance: -

CDR3nt: TGTGCCAGCAGTGCCGCTCCGGACAGGGGCTCTGGAAACACCATATATTTT
CDR3aa: CASSAAPDRGSGNTIYF
j_gene: TRBJ1-3
v_gene: TRBV25-1
len: 17
d_gene: TRBD1
abundance: -

CDR3nt: TGTGCCACCAGTGATTCGAGGGGGGCCGGCACCGGGGAGCTGTTTTTT
CDR3aa: CATSDSRGAGTGELFF
j_gene: TRBJ2-2
v_gene: TRBV24-1
len: 16
d_gene: -
abundance: -

CDR3nt: TGTGCCATCAGTCTCCTCCCGCGACAGAGTAGCTCTGGAAACACCATATATTTT
CDR3aa: CAISLLPRQSSSGNTIYF
j_gene: TRBJ1-3
v_gene: TRBV10-3
len: 18
d_gene: -
abundance: few

CDR3nt: TGTGCCAGCAGTTTGGGACAGGGGGCGCTTAACTATGGCTACACCTTC
CDR3aa: CASSLGQGALNYGYTF
j_gene: TRBJ1-2
v_gene: TRBV2
len: 16
d_gene: TRBD1
abundance: -

CDR3nt: TGTGCCAGCAGCTTAAGGACTAGCGGGTGGGAGACCCAGTACTTC
CDR3aa: CASSLRTSGWETQYF
j_gene: TRBJ2-5
v_gene: TRBV11-2
len: 15
d_gene: TRBD2
abundance: -

CDR3nt: TGTGCCAGCAGCCAACATACAACTAATGAAAAACTGTTTTTT
CDR3aa: CASSQHTTNEKLFF
j_gene: TRBJ1-4
v_gene: TRBV12-3/TRBV12-4
len: 14
d_gene: -
abundance: -

CDR3nt: TGTGCCACCAGCGGTCGACTAGCGGGAGACCCAGATACGCAGTATTTT
CDR3aa: CATSGRLAGDPDTQYF
j_gene: TRBJ2-3
v_gene: TRBV15
len: 16
d_gene: TRBD2
abundance: few

CDR3nt: TGTGCCAGGCGTTCTGGGGTATATGGCTACACCTTC
CDR3aa: CARRSGVYGYTF
j_gene: TRBJ1-2
v_gene: TRBV2
len: 12
d_gene: -
abundance: many

CDR3nt: TGTGCCAGCAGTTACTCTCCAGGGCGCGGAGGCTACACCTTC
CDR3aa: CASSYSPGRGGYTF
j_gene: TRBJ1-2
v_gene: TRBV6-5
len: 14
d_gene: -
abundance: -

CDR3nt: TGTGCCAGTAGTAACTTCCGGAACACTGAAGATTTCTTT
CDR3aa: CASSNFRNTEDFF
j_gene: TRBJ1-1
v_gene: TRBV7-9
len: 13
d_gene: -
abundance: -

CDR3nt: TGTGCCAGCAGCTTGGACGGGGGCAGAAACACTGGAAACACCATATATTTT
CDR3aa: CASSLDGGRNTGNTIYF
j_gene: TRBJ1-3
v_gene: TRBV7-3
len: 17
d_gene: -
abundance: -

CDR3nt: TGCAGCGGACTGGGACAGGGCTGGTATGGCTACACCTTC
CDR3aa: CSGLGQGWYGYTF
j_gene: TRBJ1-2
v_gene: TRBV29-1
len: 13
d_gene: TRBD1
abundance: -

CDR3nt: TGCAGTGCTAGAGATCTAACCGCGGGGCTCAATCAGCCCCAGCATTTT
CDR3aa: CSARDLTAGLNQPQHF
j_gene: TRBJ1-5
v_gene: TRBV20-1
len: 16
d_gene: -
abundance: -

CDR3nt: TGCAGCGTTGATGCAGGGGCATCTGGAAACACCATATATTTT
CDR3aa: CSVDAGASGNTIYF
j_gene: TRBJ1-3
v_gene: TRBV29-1
len: 14
d_gene: -
abundance: many

CDR3nt: TGCAGCGTTGAAGCGGTCGGTGACAGGAGGTTATCCTACGAGCAGTACTTC
CDR3aa: CSVEAVGDRRLSYEQYF
j_gene: TRBJ2-7
v_gene: TRBV29-1
len: 17
d_gene: -
abundance: -

CDR3nt: TGTGCCAGCAGTGCAACCGGGATTGCCTACGAGCAGTACTTC
CDR3aa: CASSATGIAYEQYF
j_gene: TRBJ2-7
v_gene: TRBV25-1
len: 14
d_gene: -
abundance: once

CDR3nt: TGTGCCACCAGCAGCGGACGCCGGACCCCCGGGACAGGGAACTACGAGCAGTACTTC
CDR3aa: CATSSGRRTPGTGNYEQYF
j_gene: TRBJ2-7
v_gene: TRBV15
len: 19
d_gene: TRBD1
abundance: -

CDR3nt: TGCAGCGTTGAAGTTGGCGGGGGTGGCAATCAGCCCCAGCATTTT
CDR3aa: CSVEVGGGGNQPQHF
j_gene: TRBJ1-5
v_gene: TRBV29-1
len: 15
d_gene: -
abundance: many

CDR3nt: TGTGCCAGCAGCACTACAAGCTCCGGGACAGGGGCCTACGAGCAGTACTTC
CDR3aa: CASSTTSSGTGAYEQYF
j_gene: TRBJ2-7
v_gene: TRBV7-2
len: 17
d_gene: TRBD1
abundance: -

CDR3nt: TGCGCCAGCAGCGGGACAGGGTTCGGGGCCCAAGAGACCCAGTACTTC
CDR3aa: CASSGTGFGAQETQYF
j_gene: TRBJ2-5
v_gene: TRBV10-1
len: 16
d_gene: TRBD1
abundance: -

CDR3nt: TGCAGTGCTAGAGTGATCAGGACCTCCGGCTACACCTTC
CDR3aa: CSARVIRTSGYTF
j_gene: TRBJ1-2
v_gene: TRBV20-1
len: 13
d_gene: -
abundance: -

CDR3nt: TGTGCCAGTAGTATCGCGAACAGGGGAGATCAGCCCCAGCATTTT
CDR3aa: CASSIANRGDQPQHF
j_gene: TRBJ1-5
v_gene: TRBV19
len: 15
d_gene: TRBD1
abundance: few

CDR3nt: TGTGCCAGCAGTTTAGGGCTAAGCACAGATACGCAGTATTTT
CDR3aa: CASSLGLSTDTQYF
j_gene: TRBJ2-3
v_gene: TRBV7-3
len: 14
d_gene: -
abundance: -

CDR3nt: TGTGCCAGCAGTGGTGGGTCAAAAAATTATAATTCACCCCTCCACTTT
CDR3aa: CASSGGSKNYNSPLHF
j_gene: TRBJ1-6
v_gene: TRBV2
len: 16
d_gene: -
abundance: -

CDR3nt: TGTGCCAGCACCGCCCCGACACGTAAAGAGACCCAGTACTTC
CDR3aa: CASTAPTRKETQYF
j_gene: TRBJ2-5
v_gene: TRBV7-2
len: 14
d_gene: -
abundance: few

CDR3nt: TGTGCCAGCAGTTCGGCAGGGTGGAGTGAAAAACTGTTTTTT
CDR3aa: CASSSAGWSEKLFF
j_gene: TRBJ1-4
v_gene: TRBV2
len: 14
d_gene: -
abundance: few

CDR3nt: TGTGCCAGCAGCCGAGACAGAACCTCTGGAAACACCATATATTTT
CDR3aa: CASSRDRTSGNTIYF
j_gene: TRBJ1-3
v_gene: TRBV9
len: 15
d_gene: -
abundance: -

CDR3nt: TGTGCCAGCAGCTTAGGGGGACTAGCGGACGAGCAGTACTTC
CDR3aa: CASSLGGLADEQYF
j_gene: TRBJ2-7
v_gene: TRBV7-2
len: 14
d_gene: TRBD2
abundance: few

CDR3nt: TGTGCCAGCAGCTTAGTCTGGTCGGGCACTGAAGCTTTCTTT
CDR3aa: CASSLVWSGTEAFF
j_gene: TRBJ1-1
v_gene: TRBV7-8
len: 14
d_gene: -
abundance: many

CDR3nt: TGTGCCAGCACGGAGGGGGCGGGTCAGCCCCAGCATTTT
CDR3aa: CASTEGAGQPQHF
j_gene: TRBJ1-5
v_gene: TRBV2
len: 13
d_gene: TRBD1
abundance: many

CDR3nt: TGTGCCAGCAGTACATCCGGGACAGGGGGCGAGGGCTACACCTTC
CDR3aa: CASSTSGTGGEGYTF
j_gene: TRBJ1-2
v_gene: TRBV6-1
len: 15
d_gene: TRBD1
abundance: -

CDR3nt: TGTGCCAGCAGCCAGGGGACATCCTATGGCTACACCTTC
CDR3aa: CASSQGTSYGYTF
j_gene: TRBJ1-2
v_gene: TRBV7-9
len: 13
d_gene: -
abundance: many

CDR3nt: TGTGCCAGCAGTTACGCGGGGAGAGGAGAAAAACTGTTTTTT
CDR3aa: CASSYAGRGEKLFF
j_gene: TRBJ1-4
v_gene: TRBV10-3
len: 14
d_gene: -
abundance: -

CDR3nt: TGTGCCAGCAGTTACGGGCCGCCGCTGGACCGTGGAGAGACCCAGTACTTC
CDR3aa: CASSYGPPLDRGETQYF
j_gene: TRBJ2-5
v_gene: TRBV6-6
len: 17
d_gene: -
abundance: few

CDR3nt: TGTGCCACCAGTGATTGGAGGAAAGCTAACTATGGCTACACCTTC
CDR3aa: CATSDWRKANYGYTF
j_gene: TRBJ1-2
v_gene: TRBV24-1
len: 15
d_gene: -
abundance: many

CDR3nt: TGCAGCGTTCTACAGGGGGAAAATGGCTACACCTTC
CDR3aa: CSVLQGENGYTF
j_gene: TRBJ1-2
v_gene: TRBV29-1
len: 12
d_gene: TRBD1
abundance: -

CDR3nt: TGTGCCAGCATGGACAGGGGATCCCCCTCCTACGAGCAGTACTTC
CDR3aa: CASMDRGSPSYEQYF
j_gene: TRBJ2-7
v_gene: TRBV2
len: 15
d_gene: TRBD1
abundance: -

CDR3nt: TGTGCCAGCAGCTTAGCCGGGACAGGGGGCGGTAGTCAGCCCCAGCATTTT
CDR3aa: CASSLAGTGGGSQPQHF
j_gene: TRBJ1-5
v_gene: TRBV7-2
len: 17
d_gene: TRBD1
abundance: -

CDR3nt: TGTGCCAGCAGCCTCCTGGGGACAGGGGTCTATGGCTACACCTTC
CDR3aa: CASSLLGTGVYGYTF
j_gene: TRBJ1-2
v_gene: TRBV2
len: 15
d_gene: TRBD1
abundance: -

CDR3nt: TGTGCCGTAGGGGACATGGGGGACTACGAGCAGTACTTC
CDR3aa: CAVGDMGDYEQYF
j_gene: TRBJ2-7
v_gene: TRBV7-9
len: 13
d_gene: -
abundance: -

CDR3nt: TGTGCCAGTAGAAGGAGGTTGGGGACAGGTGATTCACCCCTCCACTTT
CDR3aa: CASRRRLGTGDSPLHF
j_gene: TRBJ1-6
v_gene: TRBV19
len: 16
d_gene: TRBD1
abundance: -

CDR3nt: TGTGCCAGCAGTGGGTCCATCAGGCAGGGAAGCTCCTACACTGAAGCTTTCTTT
CDR3aa: CASSGSIRQGSSYTEAFF
j_gene: TRBJ1-1
v_gene: TRBV2
len: 18
d_gene: -
abundance: -

CDR3nt: TGCAGCGTTTGGACAGGGGCGAACACTGAAGCTTTCTTT
CDR3aa: CSVWTGANTEAFF
j_gene: TRBJ1-1
v_gene: TRBV29-1
len: 13
d_gene: TRBD1
abundance: many

CDR3nt: TGTGCCAGCAGTACGCAGGGTTACGAGCAGTACTTC
CDR3aa: CASSTQGYEQYF
j_gene: TRBJ2-7
v_gene: TRBV12-3/TRBV12-4
len: 12
d_gene: -
abundance: -

CDR3nt: TGTGCCAGCAAGGGGACAGAGGCTACTGAAGCTTTCTTT
CDR3aa: CASKGTEATEAFF
j_gene: TRBJ1-1
v_gene: TRBV2
len: 13
d_gene: TRBD1
abundance: -

CDR3nt: TGCGCCAGCAGTGAGCAGGGCGAGCAGTACTTC
CDR3aa: CASSEQGEQYF
j_gene: TRBJ2-7
v_gene: TRBV10-2
len: 11
d_gene: -
abundance: many

CDR3nt: TGTGCCAGCAGCTCGGGACGCAGCTATGGAAACACCATATATTTT
CDR3aa: CASSSGRSYGNTIYF
j_gene: TRBJ1-3
v_gene: TRBV7-9
len: 15
d_gene: -
abundance: -

CDR3nt: TGTGCCAGCAGTGAAGGTAACAATGAGCCCCAGTACTTC
CDR3aa: CASSEGNNEPQYF
j_gene: TRBJ2-5
v_gene: TRBV6-1
len: 13
d_gene: -
abundance: -

CDR3nt: TGTGCCAGCAGTCAGCCGACCTGGGACGGAGTAAACTATGGCTACACCTTC
CDR3aa: CASSQPTWDGVNYGYTF
j_gene: TRBJ1-2
v_gene: TRBV10-3
len: 17
d_gene: -
abundance: few

CDR3nt: TGTGCCAGCAGTGACGAGGGACAGGGGAACCTCTATGGCTACACCTTC
CDR3aa: CASSDEGQGNLYGYTF
j_gene: TRBJ1-2
v_gene: TRBV6-4
len: 16
d_gene: TRBD1
abundance: -